This record concerns one TCR beta chain sequence. The target antigen is unknown. This CDR3 spans 14 amino acids. Germline CDR1 reads SGHTA; CDR2 reads FQGNSA. V dropped 3 bases and J dropped 4 bases, with 12 bases sitting between them. The data were obtained in a study of response to subunit inactivated influenza vaccine. Overall study findings and caveats: After each seasonal influenza vaccination, few new T cells are recruited, the authors suggested.

Each CDR3 protein is one row after TCRdb ran MiXCR on the RT-PCR reads. This table holds about 650,000 distinct CDR3 sequences, approximately 14% found once. The receptor was derived from a man aged 50 to 59 who received an inactivated influenza vaccine. The sample in question was PBMCs from blood, obtained 14 days before vaccination. J is TRBJ2-5 and V is TRBV7-2; tentatively, D is TRBD1 or TRBD2 (5 bases each). The CDR3 coding sequence is TGTGCCAGCAGCTTTGTCGGGGCGGGAGAGACCCAGTACTTC. Its protein product is CASSFVGAGETQYF.